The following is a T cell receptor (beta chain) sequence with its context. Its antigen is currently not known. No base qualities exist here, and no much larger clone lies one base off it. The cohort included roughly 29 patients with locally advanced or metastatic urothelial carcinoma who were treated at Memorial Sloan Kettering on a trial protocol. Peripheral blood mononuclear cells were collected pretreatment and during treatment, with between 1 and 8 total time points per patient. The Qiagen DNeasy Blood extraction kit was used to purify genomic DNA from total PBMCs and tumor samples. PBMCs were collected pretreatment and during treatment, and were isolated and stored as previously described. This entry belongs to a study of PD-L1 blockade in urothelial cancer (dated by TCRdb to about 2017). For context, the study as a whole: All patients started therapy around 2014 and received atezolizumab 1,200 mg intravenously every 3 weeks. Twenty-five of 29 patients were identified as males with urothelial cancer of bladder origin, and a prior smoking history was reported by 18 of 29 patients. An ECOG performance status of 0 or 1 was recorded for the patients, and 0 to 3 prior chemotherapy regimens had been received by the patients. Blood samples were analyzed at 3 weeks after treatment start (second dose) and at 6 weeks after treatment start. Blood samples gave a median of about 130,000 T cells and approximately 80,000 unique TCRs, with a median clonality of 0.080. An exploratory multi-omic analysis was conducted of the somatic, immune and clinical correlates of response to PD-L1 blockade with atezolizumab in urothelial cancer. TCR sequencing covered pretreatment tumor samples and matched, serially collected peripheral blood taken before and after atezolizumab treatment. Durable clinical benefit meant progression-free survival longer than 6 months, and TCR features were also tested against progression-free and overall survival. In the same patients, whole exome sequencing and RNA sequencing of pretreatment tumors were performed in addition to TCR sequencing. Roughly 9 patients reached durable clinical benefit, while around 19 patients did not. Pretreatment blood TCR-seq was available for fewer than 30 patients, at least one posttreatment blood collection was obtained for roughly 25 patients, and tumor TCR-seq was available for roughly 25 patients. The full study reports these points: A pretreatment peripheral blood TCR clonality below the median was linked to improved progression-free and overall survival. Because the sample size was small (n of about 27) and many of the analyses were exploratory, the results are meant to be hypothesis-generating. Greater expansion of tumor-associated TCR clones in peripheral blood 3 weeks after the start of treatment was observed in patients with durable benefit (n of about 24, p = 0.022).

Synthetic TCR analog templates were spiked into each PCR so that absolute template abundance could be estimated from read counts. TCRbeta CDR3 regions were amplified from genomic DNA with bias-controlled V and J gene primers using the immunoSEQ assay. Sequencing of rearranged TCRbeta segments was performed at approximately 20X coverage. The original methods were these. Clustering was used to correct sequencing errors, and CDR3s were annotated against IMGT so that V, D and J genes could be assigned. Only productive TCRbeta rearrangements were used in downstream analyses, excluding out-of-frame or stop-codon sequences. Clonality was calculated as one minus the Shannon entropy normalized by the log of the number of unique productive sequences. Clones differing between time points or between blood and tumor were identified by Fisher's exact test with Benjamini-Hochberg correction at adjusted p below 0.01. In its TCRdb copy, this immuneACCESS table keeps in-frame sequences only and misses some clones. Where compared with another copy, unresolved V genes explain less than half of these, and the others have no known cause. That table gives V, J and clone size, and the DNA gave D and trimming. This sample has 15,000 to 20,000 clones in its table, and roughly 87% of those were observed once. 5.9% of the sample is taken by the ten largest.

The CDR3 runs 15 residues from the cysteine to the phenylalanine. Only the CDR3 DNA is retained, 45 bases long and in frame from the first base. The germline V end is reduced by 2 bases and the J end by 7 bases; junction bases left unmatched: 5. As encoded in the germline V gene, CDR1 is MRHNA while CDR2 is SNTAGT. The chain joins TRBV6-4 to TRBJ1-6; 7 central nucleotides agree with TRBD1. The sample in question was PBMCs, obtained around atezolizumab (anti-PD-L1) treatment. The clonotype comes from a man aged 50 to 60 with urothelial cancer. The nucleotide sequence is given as TGTGCCAGCAGTGACGGGCAGGGGGACAATTCACCCCTCCACTTT. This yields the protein CASSDGQGDNSPLHF.